This entry describes one T cell receptor beta chain. The data were obtained in a study of T-cell memory formation after mild COVID-19. Using its own MiXCR run on the 5' RACE reads, TCRdb lists one record per CDR3 protein. Of about 620,000 distinct CDR3 sequences detected, around 17% appear once; the ten largest clones hold around 12%. V lost 7 bases and J 4 bases, leaving 19 bases between the germline ends. CDR1 and CDR2 (germline): MDHEN, SYDVKM. This CDR3 spans 15 amino acids. What was sequenced was PBMCs or a T cell subset sorted from them (not recorded which). The source of this sequence is an adult woman who had mild COVID-19 (a few samples of this study predate the infection). Cell type and time point are not known. V is TRBV28 and J is TRBJ1-2; D gene uncertain. CDR3 sequence: CASTQGSSHGYGYTF. The CDR3 DNA follows: TGTGCCAGCACCCAAGGGAGCAGCCACGGCTATGGCTACACCTTC.